The clone carrying this T cell receptor beta chain was recorded a few times. What it recognizes is unknown. Libraries were prepared by immunoSEQ multiplex PCR; TCRdb keeps only in-frame clonotypes and omits some of them. The data show about 150,000 clones, with around 85% seen just once and 5.5% to 6% held by the top ten. The ends were cut back, 4 bases at V and 3 bases at J, with 6 bases in the middle. This CDR3 spans 12 amino acids. This specimen comes from a study of T cell responses to AZD1222 COVID-19 vaccine. The study, taken as a whole, reports: Breadth and depth of Spike-specific TCRs rose after two AZD1222 doses. Spike-wide coverage was observed for vaccine-associated CD4 TCRs, with dominant responses at 160-218 and 743-854. Regions left unmutated in variants are reportedly the target of nearly half of spike-specific TCRs. Every sample of the repertoires postdated the peak T cell response.

Sequences were derived from peripheral blood, sampled on day 0 of MenACWY control vaccination. The J gene is TRBJ2-5, the V gene TRBV12-3 or TRBV12-4; D is ambiguous. The sequence was obtained from an adult in good health. CDR3 in amino acids: CASSSIKETQYF. CDR3 bases: TGTGCCAGCAGTTCGATAAAAGAGACCCAGTACTTC.